This T cell receptor (beta chain) is from a study of blood T cell repertoires in COVID-19. About the study: COVID-19 samples collected from the United States, Italy and Spain covered acute and convalescent phases.

Produced via immunoSEQ multiplex PCR; TCRdb's table is partial and in-frame only. The profile shows roughly 59,000 clones, less than 80% of them singletons. This clone occurred a few times. The sample consisted of peripheral blood. The origin of this receptor is a human donor in a cohort sampled during active COVID-19.

CDR3 loop: CSAIEFQILQAPETQYF. The CDR3 nucleotides read TGCAGTGCTATTGAGTTTCAGATCCTCCAGGCCCCAGAGACCCAGTACTTC. The gene calls are TRBV20-1 and TRBJ2-5; D is unresolved. Germline V gene sequence: CDR1 DFQATT, CDR2 SNEGSKA (reference sequence). V was shortened by 4 bases and J by 4 bases, with 25 bases between the two germline ends. The CDR3 has 17 amino acids.